A selection of T cell receptor beta chains follows, all from one sample in a study of early T cells in non-severe SARS-CoV-2 infection. Each CDR3 protein gets one entry after TCRdb re-called the 5' RACE reads with MiXCR. The data hold 68,000 or so distinct CDR3 sequences, with roughly an eighth observed a single time. The specimen was whole blood. These receptors were obtained from an adult who was a healthcare worker with PCR-confirmed SARS-CoV-2 infection or an uninfected control (not recorded which). Both conserved end residues are part of each CDR3. The D gene is left open where the match is weak. Rows give clone size only sometimes, using once, few, many, or a class for an expanded clone.

- TRBJ2-5 - TRBV15 CATSYGRGRETQYF TGTGCCACCAGCTACGGCAGGGGTCGGGAGACCCAGTACTTC
- TRBJ2-1 many TRBV6-6 CASSYSSMQPYNEQFF TGTGCCAGCAGTTACTCGAGTATGCAGCCCTACAATGAGCAGTTCTTC
- TRBJ2-3 - TRBV6-2/TRBV6-3 CASSYRTDTQYF TGTGCCAGCAGTTACAGGACAGATACGCAGTATTTT
TRBD2 TRBJ2-3 medium-sized TRBV27 CASSFITGTTKNKDTQYF TGTGCCAGCAGTTTTATAACCGGGACTACTAAAAATAAGGATACGCAGTATTTT
- TRBJ2-7 - TRBV12-3/TRBV12-4 CASSRTAALYEQYF TGTGCCAGCAGTCGGACAGCTGCACTCTACGAGCAGTACTTC
- TRBJ1-1 - TRBV29-1 CSVAVGDTEAFF TGCAGCGTTGCGGTGGGGGACACTGAAGCTTTCTTT
TRBD1 TRBJ1-2 few TRBV11-2 CASSLSGQQYGYTF TGTGCCAGCAGCTTATCGGGACAGCAGTATGGCTACACCTTC
- TRBJ2-5 - TRBV7-2 CASSLSSTEETQYF TGTGCCAGCAGCCTAAGCTCTACAGAAGAGACCCAGTACTTC
TRBD2 TRBJ2-3 - TRBV3-1 CASSQGGTSEWRFTDTQYF TGTGCCAGCAGCCAAGGCGGGACTAGCGAGTGGAGGTTCACAGATACGCAGTATTTT
- TRBJ1-1 medium-sized TRBV6-5 CASSLGTEAFF TGTGCCAGCAGTTTGGGCACTGAAGCTTTCTTT
- TRBJ2-3 many TRBV11-2 CASSLFTDTQYF TGTGCCAGCAGCTTATTCACAGATACGCAGTATTTT
TRBD1 TRBJ1-4 - TRBV27 CASGSRGLGGKLFF TGTGCCAGCGGATCCAGGGGGCTCGGAGGAAAACTGTTTTTT
TRBD2 TRBJ2-1 few TRBV20-1 CSARNPSGAFEQFF TGCAGTGCTAGAAACCCTAGCGGGGCTTTTGAGCAGTTCTTC
TRBD2 TRBJ2-1 few TRBV7-6 CASSLGRSSGHNEQFF TGTGCCAGCAGCTTAGGTCGGTCTAGCGGACACAATGAGCAGTTCTTC
- TRBJ1-2 - TRBV5-5 CASSLRGTNYGYTF TGTGCCAGCAGCCTGAGGGGGACTAACTATGGCTACACCTTC
TRBD1 TRBJ1-3 few TRBV6-5 CASSSLSTGFGNTIYF TGTGCCAGCAGTTCCCTCTCGACAGGGTTTGGAAACACCATATATTTT
TRBD2 TRBJ2-3 - TRBV7-6 CASSLPLSGGDTDTQYF TGTGCCAGCAGCTTACCTCTCAGCGGGGGTGACACAGATACGCAGTATTTT
- TRBJ2-7 - TRBV20-1 CSARTTREQYF TGCAGTGCTAGGACTACCAGGGAGCAGTACTTC
- TRBJ1-4 many TRBV5-4 CASSLETDEKLFF TGTGCCAGCAGCTTAGAGACTGACGAAAAACTGTTTTTT
- TRBJ2-3 many TRBV7-2 CASSYGVSTDTQYF TGTGCCAGCAGCTACGGAGTAAGCACAGATACGCAGTATTTT
TRBD2 TRBJ2-7 few TRBV6-5 CASRRGLAAYEQYF TGTGCCAGCAGGCGAGGACTAGCCGCCTACGAGCAGTACTTC
TRBD1 TRBJ2-7 few TRBV2 CAGSQGVTNEQYF TGTGCCGGATCACAGGGGGTGACGAACGAGCAGTACTTC
- TRBJ2-3 - TRBV20-1 CSARVGRGGDTQYF TGCAGTGCTAGAGTAGGGAGGGGGGGAGATACGCAGTATTTT
- TRBJ2-3 - TRBV3-2 CASSQVLGLALTDTQYF TGTGCCAGCAGCCAAGTTCTGGGACTAGCGCTGACAGATACGCAGTATTTT
- TRBJ2-1 - TRBV5-1 CASSLRTWGGEQFF TGCGCCAGCAGCTTAAGGACATGGGGCGGTGAGCAGTTCTTC